Listed below are T cell receptor beta chains from one sample, sequenced in a study of CD4 T cells in relation to SARS-CoV-2 and coronaviruses. The antigens for these receptors are not known. The method was immunoSEQ multiplex PCR; TCRdb's version includes in-frame clones alone and lacks a portion of them. The data show some 26,000 clones, just under 75% seen once. Sample: CD4+ T cells from PBMCs, cultured in vitro. These receptors all stem from a human donor in good health. The CDR3 runs from the conserved cysteine through the conserved F or W. The D gene is left open where the match is weak. Clone size is stated in some rows and not others, as once, few, many or a class when expanded.

v_gene	len	j_gene	d_gene	abundance	CDR3nt	CDR3aa
TRBV2	10	TRBJ2-1	.	.	TGTGCCAGCAGTGACAATGAGCAGTTCTTC	CASSDNEQFF
TRBV2	13	TRBJ2-7	.	.	TGTGCCAGCAGTGAAACGACGCCCTACGAGCAGTACTTC	CASSETTPYEQYF
TRBV19	15	TRBJ1-4	.	.	TGTGCCAGTAGTCAGGGGTCGGCCACTAATGAAAAACTGTTTTTT	CASSQGSATNEKLFF
TRBV11-3	15	TRBJ2-3	.	.	TGTGCCAGCAGCGCCGGGACCCTTCTCACAGATACGCAGTATTTT	CASSAGTLLTDTQYF
TRBV3-1/TRBV3-2	13	TRBJ2-3	.	once	TGTGCCAGCAGCCAAGGGCTGGGAGATACGCAGTATTTT	CASSQGLGDTQYF
TRBV2	15	TRBJ1-2	.	.	TGTGCCAGCAGTGTTCTCGGCAGCGCCAACTATGGCTACACCTTC	CASSVLGSANYGYTF
TRBV2	15	TRBJ1-1	TRBD1	.	TGTGCCAGCAGTGAAGCGGGACAGGGGTTCAGTGAAGCTTTCTTT	CASSEAGQGFSEAFF
TRBV30	12	TRBJ2-3	.	.	TGTGCCCTGGGGGGATCCACAGATACGCAGTATTTT	CALGGSTDTQYF
TRBV28	11	TRBJ1-2	.	.	TGTGCCAGCATCGGGGACTATGGCTACACCTTC	CASIGDYGYTF
TRBV2	16	TRBJ2-6	TRBD1	few	TGTGCCAGCGGTTCGGACAGGGCCTCTGGGGCCAACGTCCTGACTTTC	CASGSDRASGANVLTF
TRBV5-1	17	TRBJ2-3	TRBD2	few	TGCGCCAGCAGCTTGACGGGGGCAGGACTAGCGGGAGTTACGCAGTATTTT	CASSLTGAGLAGVTQYF
TRBV4-2	13	TRBJ2-1	TRBD2	.	TGTGCCAGCAGCCAAGTAAGCGGGGGATCCCAGTTCTTC	CASSQVSGGSQFF
TRBV7-9	11	TRBJ2-1	.	.	TGTGCCAGCAGCCCAAATCGTGAGCAGTTCTTC	CASSPNREQFF
TRBV7-2	11	TRBJ2-7	TRBD1	.	TGTGCCAGCAGCACAGGGGACGAGCAGTACTTC	CASSTGDEQYF
TRBV18	15	TRBJ2-3	.	.	TGTGCCAGCTCACGTGCCCCAGGGAACACAGATACGCAGTATTTT	CASSRAPGNTDTQYF
TRBV4-1	15	TRBJ1-1	TRBD1	.	TGCGCCAGCAGCCAAGGACAGGGGTTGAACACTGAAGCTTTCTTT	CASSQGQGLNTEAFF
TRBV7-9	15	TRBJ2-5	TRBD2	.	TGTGCCAGCAGCTACCTTAGCGGGAGGGGTGAGACCCAGTACTTC	CASSYLSGRGETQYF
TRBV27	15	TRBJ2-7	.	.	TGTGCCAGCAGTTTTAAGCCGGGGCCGCCCTACGAGCAGTACTTC	CASSFKPGPPYEQYF
TRBV5-6	16	TRBJ2-5	.	.	TGTGCCAGCAGCCCGAGCCCGACTAGTATGTGGGAGACCCAGTACTTC	CASSPSPTSMWETQYF
TRBV3-1/TRBV3-2	14	TRBJ2-3	.	once	TGTGCCAGCAGCCAATCCCGTAACACAGATACGCAGTATTTT	CASSQSRNTDTQYF
TRBV18	14	TRBJ2-7	.	.	TGTGCCAGCTCAACCGGGGGACTCGGAGGTGATCAGTACTTC	CASSTGGLGGDQYF
TRBV7-2	14	TRBJ1-1	.	.	TGTGCCAGCACCCTCCGGCGAATGAACACTGAAGCTTTCTTT	CASTLRRMNTEAFF
TRBV7-7	12	TRBJ2-5	TRBD2	.	TGTGCTAGCAGCTTAGCGGGGGGGACCCAGTACTTC	CASSLAGGTQYF
TRBV6-2/TRBV6-3	16	TRBJ1-3	.	few	TGTGCCAGCAGTTACTCGAACGCTTACTCTGGAAACACCATATATTTT	CASSYSNAYSGNTIYF
TRBV28	16	TRBJ2-1	TRBD2	once	TGTGCCAGCAGTTTGACTAGCGGGCACTCCTACAATGAGCAGTTCTTC	CASSLTSGHSYNEQFF
TRBV7-2	12	TRBJ1-2	.	.	TGTGCCAGCAGCTTAGCAGGGGCTGGCTACACCTTC	CASSLAGAGYTF
TRBV2	18	TRBJ1-6	TRBD1	.	TGTGCCAGCAGTGAAGGGGGGGTGACAGGGTTGAAGAATTCACCCCTCCACTTT	CASSEGGVTGLKNSPLHF